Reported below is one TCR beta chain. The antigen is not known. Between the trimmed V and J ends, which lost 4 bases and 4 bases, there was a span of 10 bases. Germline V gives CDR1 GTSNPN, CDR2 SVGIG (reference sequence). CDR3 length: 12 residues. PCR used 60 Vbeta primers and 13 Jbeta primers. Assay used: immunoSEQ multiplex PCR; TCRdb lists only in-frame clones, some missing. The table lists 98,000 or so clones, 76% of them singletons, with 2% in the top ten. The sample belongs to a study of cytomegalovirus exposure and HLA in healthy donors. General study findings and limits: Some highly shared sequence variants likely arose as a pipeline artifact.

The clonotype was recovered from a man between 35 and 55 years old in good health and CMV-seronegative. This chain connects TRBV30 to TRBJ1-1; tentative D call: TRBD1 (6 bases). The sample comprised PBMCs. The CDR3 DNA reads TGTGCCTGGACAGGGGTAGGCACTGAAGCTTTCTTT. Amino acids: CAWTGVGTEAFF.